This T cell receptor (beta chain) was sequenced for a study of CD4 T cells in relation to SARS-CoV-2 and coronaviruses. Across the study: After less than 11 days of antigen culture, PBMC TCR beta CDR3s were sequenced. Study results and limitations: Each donor contributed either pre-pandemic or post-infection samples, not both.

Unexposed donor CD4+ T cells date from 2011-2018, before the COVID-19 pandemic. Isolation of CD4+ T cells took place after approximately eleven days in culture. Concerning this clone: Its antigen is currently unknown.

Sequencing was performed with immunoSEQ multiplex PCR; in TCRdb, only in-frame clones are kept and a portion is missing. The sample lists tens of thousands of clones; about 75% were seen once. The source material was CD4+ T cells from PBMCs, cultured in vitro. This receptor was obtained from a human donor in good health.

This CDR3 is CASSLNLAGDLGNEQFF. The CDR3 region has the DNA TGTGCCAGCAGTTTAAATCTAGCGGGAGATTTGGGGAATGAGCAGTTCTTC. V is TRBV28 and J is TRBJ2-1, with 10 nucleotides matching TRBD2. The junction had 11 bases not matched to a gene; V was cut back by 2 bases and J by 7 bases. There are 17 residues in the CDR3. The germline V gene encodes CDR1 MDHEN and CDR2 SYDVKM.